This is a list of T cell receptor beta chains from one sample in a study of cytomegalovirus exposure and HLA in healthy donors. TCRdb's copy holds only in-frame clones and misses some; the assay was immunoSEQ multiplex PCR. The sample includes approximately 150,000 clones, over 80% seen only once; the top ten take under 2.5%. Sequencing was performed on PBMCs. The receptor source for this set is a young man in good health and CMV-seropositive. Both conserved end residues are part of each CDR3. The order of the fields is CDR3 DNA, CDR3 protein, V gene, J gene, clone size, D gene. A D gene is named only where the DNA matches it firmly. Size is omitted from some rows. Given values are once, few, many or a class for expanded clones.

TGTGCCAGTAGTACGCCAGGGACAGGGGGAGAGACCCAGTACTTC	CASSTPGTGGETQYF	TRBV19	TRBJ2-5	once	TRBD1
TGCAGCGTTCGGGGTGCGCAGCCTAATTCACCCCTCCACTTT	CSVRGAQPNSPLHF	TRBV29-1	TRBJ1-6	NA	NA
TGCGCCAGCAGCTTGGGGCAGGGGAGTGATGAAAAACTGTTTTTT	CASSLGQGSDEKLFF	TRBV5-1	TRBJ1-4	NA	NA
TGCGCCAGCAGCCAAGATTCCGGGGTGCTCGGACAGGGGCCTGGTGGCTACACCTTC	CASSQDSGVLGQGPGGYTF	TRBV4-3	TRBJ1-2	NA	TRBD1
TGCAGCGTTGACGAGGGGGACTACGAGCAGTACTTC	CSVDEGDYEQYF	TRBV29-1	TRBJ2-7	NA	NA
TGTGCCAGCGTTCAGGGGAAGAAGAGCACAGATACGCAGTATTTT	CASVQGKKSTDTQYF	TRBV9	TRBJ2-3	NA	NA
TGTGCCAGCAGTGGACAGAAGGGCGAGCAGTACTTC	CASSGQKGEQYF	TRBV2	TRBJ2-7	few	NA
TGTGCCAGCAGTTGGGGCGCAGGGGAAGAGACCCAGTACTTC	CASSWGAGEETQYF	TRBV6-5	TRBJ2-5	NA	NA
TGTGCCAGCAGTTGGTCAGCGGCCAAGGTCGGCGAGCAGTACTTC	CASSWSAAKVGEQYF	TRBV6-5	TRBJ2-7	NA	NA
TGTGCCAGCAATGGGGGGGGACCGAGCAATCAGCCCCAGCATTTT	CASNGGGPSNQPQHF	TRBV2	TRBJ1-5	NA	NA
TGTGCCAGCAACAGGGGGTTGGGGGAAAAACTGTTTTTT	CASNRGLGEKLFF	TRBV6-6	TRBJ1-4	once	TRBD1
TGTGCTAGTGGCCCCGGGACAGGGATTGAGCAGCCCCAGCATTTT	CASGPGTGIEQPQHF	TRBV12-5	TRBJ1-5	once	TRBD1
TGTGCCAGCAGCGCCCGGACAGGAGGGACCTCCTACGAGCAGTACTTC	CASSARTGGTSYEQYF	TRBV9	TRBJ2-7	NA	NA
TGTGCCAGCAGCGTAGGGACAGGGGGCAGGTATGGCTACACCTTC	CASSVGTGGRYGYTF	TRBV9	TRBJ1-2	NA	TRBD1
TGTGCCAGCAGCTTGACCTGGACACCTGATGAAAAACTGTTTTTT	CASSLTWTPDEKLFF	TRBV5-6	TRBJ1-4	NA	NA
TGTGCCTTCGGGGGGGGCACAGATACGCAGTATTTT	CAFGGGTDTQYF	TRBV10-3	TRBJ2-3	NA	TRBD2
TGTGCCAGCAGCTTAATGGTTAGCTCCTACGAGCAGTACTTC	CASSLMVSSYEQYF	TRBV7-9	TRBJ2-7	few	NA
TGTGCCAGCAGTGAAGCCTCAGGGTGGAGTCTCTATGGCTACACCTTC	CASSEASGWSLYGYTF	TRBV6-1	TRBJ1-2	NA	NA
TGTGCCAGCAGCGCGGGACAGGGTAATGTAAATGAGCAGTTCTTC	CASSAGQGNVNEQFF	TRBV5-8	TRBJ2-1	NA	TRBD1
TGTGCCAGCAGTCCAGGGTACGGAGGCTACACCTTC	CASSPGYGGYTF	TRBV6-5	TRBJ1-2	NA	NA
TGCGCCAGCAGCCAACAGGGGTTCCCCTCCTACGAGCAGTACTTC	CASSQQGFPSYEQYF	TRBV4-3	TRBJ2-7	NA	NA
TGTGCCAGCAGTCCACGGACAGGGGTCACTGAAGCTTTCTTT	CASSPRTGVTEAFF	TRBV6-6	TRBJ1-1	NA	TRBD1